The 4 T cell receptor beta chains below come from one sample, sequenced in a study of cytomegalovirus exposure and HLA in healthy donors. The PCR made use of 60 Vbeta and 13 Jbeta primers. The protocol was immunoSEQ multiplex PCR, while the TCRdb copy is restricted to in-frame clones and leaves out a portion. The repertoire holds 100,000 to 150,000 clones, roughly 88% seen once, with 1.7% in the top ten. Material: PBMCs. These receptors were collected from a boy aged 5 to 17 in good health and CMV-seronegative.

This clone showed up just a few times. The chain couples TRBV25-1 to TRBJ2-5, with 8 bases that match TRBD1. Germline CDR1 and CDR2: MGHDK and SYGVNS. Losses at the gene ends were 4 bases for V and 4 bases for J; bases not matched to a gene: 5. The CDR3 length is 14 residues. CDR3 DNA: TGTGCCAGCAGTGGGACAGGGTTGAGAGAGACCCAGTACTTC. Translation: CASSGTGLRETQYF. Variable domain in full (rest from reference TRBV25-1 and TRBJ2-5): EADIYQTPRYLVIGTGKKITLECSQTMGHDKMYWYQQDPGMELHLIHYSYGVNSTEKGDLSSESTVSRIRTEHFPLTLESARPSHTSQYLCASSGTGLRETQYFGPGTRLLVL.

The chain links TRBV14 to TRBJ1-3; D is undetermined. Trimming removed 0 bases from V and 0 bases from J, with 3 bases in between. The length of the CDR3 is 14 residues. Per germline, CDR1 SGHDN and CDR2 FVKESK. CDR3 DNA: TGTGCCAGCAGCCAAGACAGCTCTGGAAACACCATATATTTT. Translation: CASSQDSSGNTIYF.

The V gene is TRBV5-4, the J gene TRBJ2-2; D not certain. Germline V gene lookup returns CDR1 SGHNT and CDR2 YYREEE (reference sequence). V was cut by 4 bases and J by 1 base, with 8 bases left in between. The CDR3 spans 14 residues. CDR3 loop: CASSLQLNTGELFF. The CDR3 region has the DNA TGTGCCAGCAGCCTCCAACTGAACACCGGGGAGCTGTTTTTT.

The chain has TRBV7-7 and TRBJ1-1; 8 nucleotides line up with TRBD1. Trimming cost V 5 bases and J 1 base; bases outside gene matches: 12. This CDR3 has 17 amino acids. Germline V gene lookup returns CDR1 SSHAT and CDR2 FNYEAQ (reference sequence). In nucleotides, the CDR3 is TGTGCCAGCAGCCCCTACCCCAGGGGGCCTAAGAACACTGAAGCTTTCTTT. Its translation is CASSPYPRGPKNTEAFF.